Below, one T cell receptor (beta chain) is given with its context. Libraries were prepared by immunoSEQ multiplex PCR; TCRdb keeps only in-frame clonotypes and omits some of them. This sample has 350,000 to 500,000 clones, with less than 95% found just once. The V segment lost 0 bases and the J segment 7 bases; nucleotides outside the gene matches: 2. Germline lookup yields CDR1 SGHNT and CDR2 YYREEE (reference sequence). CDR3 size: 15 residues. These data originate in a study of Ad26.COV2.S vaccination and SARS-CoV-2 variants. Across the whole study: Enrollment placed the donor in the COV1001 Ad26.COV2.S trial arm. Intramuscular Ad26.COV2.S at 5x10^10 or 1x10^11 viral particles.

Treatment of the sample: about 20 received Ad26.COV2.S at low or high dose, single or two shots; several received placebo; per-sample allocation not given. Sampling happened 63 days after the first vaccine or placebo injection. Specimen: peripheral blood, collected in a trial of Ad26.COV2.S vaccine versus placebo. The receptor comes from a person between 18 and 65 years old who received the Ad26.COV2.S COVID-19 vaccine or a placebo. The chain employs TRBV5-4 and TRBJ1-6; 9 nucleotides match TRBD1. In DNA, the CDR3 is TGTGCCAGCAGCTTGGGGGACAGGGAAAATTCACCCCTCCACTTT. This encodes CASSLGDRENSPLHF.